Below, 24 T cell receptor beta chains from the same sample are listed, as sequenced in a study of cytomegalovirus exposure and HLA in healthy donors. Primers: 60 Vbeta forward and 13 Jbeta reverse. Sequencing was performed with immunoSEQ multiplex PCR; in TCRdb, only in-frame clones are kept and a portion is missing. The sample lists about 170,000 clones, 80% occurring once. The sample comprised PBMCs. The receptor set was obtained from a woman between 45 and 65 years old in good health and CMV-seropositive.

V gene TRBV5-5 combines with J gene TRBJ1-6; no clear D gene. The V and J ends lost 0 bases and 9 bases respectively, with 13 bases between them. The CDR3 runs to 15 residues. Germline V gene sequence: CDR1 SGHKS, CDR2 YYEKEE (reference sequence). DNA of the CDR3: TGTGCCAGCAGCTTGGTTCAGGTTGGAAGTTCACCCCTCCACTTT. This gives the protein CASSLVQVGSSPLHF.

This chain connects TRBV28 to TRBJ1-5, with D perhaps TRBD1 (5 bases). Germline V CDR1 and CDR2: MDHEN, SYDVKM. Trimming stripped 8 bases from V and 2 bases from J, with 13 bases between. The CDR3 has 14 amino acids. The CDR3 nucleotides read TGTGCCAGCCGGGGGACGGGGGGCAATCAGCCCCAGCATTTT. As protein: CASRGTGGNQPQHF.

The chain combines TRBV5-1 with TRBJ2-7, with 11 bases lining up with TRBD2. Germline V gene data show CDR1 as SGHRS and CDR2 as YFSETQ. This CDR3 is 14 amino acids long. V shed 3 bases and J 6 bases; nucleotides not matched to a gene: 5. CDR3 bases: TGCGCCAGCAGCTCGGGACTAGCGGAAAGCGAGCAGTACTTC. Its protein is CASSSGLAESEQYF.

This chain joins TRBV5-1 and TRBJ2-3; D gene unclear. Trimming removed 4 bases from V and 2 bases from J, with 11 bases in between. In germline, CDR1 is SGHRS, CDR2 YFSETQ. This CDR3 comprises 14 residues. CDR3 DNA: TGCGCCAGCAGCGAACTACAATACACAGATACGCAGTATTTT. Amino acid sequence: CASSELQYTDTQYF.

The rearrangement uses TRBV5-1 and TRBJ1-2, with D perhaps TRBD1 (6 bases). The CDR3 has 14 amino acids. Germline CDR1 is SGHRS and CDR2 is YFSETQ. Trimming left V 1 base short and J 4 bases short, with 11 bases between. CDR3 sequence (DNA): TGCGCCAGCAGCTTGTCAGGGGAGATCTATGGCTACACCTTC. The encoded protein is CASSLSGEIYGYTF.

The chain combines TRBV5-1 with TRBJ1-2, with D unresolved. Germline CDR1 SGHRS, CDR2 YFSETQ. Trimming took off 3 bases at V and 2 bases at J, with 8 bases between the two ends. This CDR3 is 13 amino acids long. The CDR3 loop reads CASSSYQNYGYTF. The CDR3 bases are TGCGCCAGCAGCTCATACCAGAACTATGGCTACACCTTC.

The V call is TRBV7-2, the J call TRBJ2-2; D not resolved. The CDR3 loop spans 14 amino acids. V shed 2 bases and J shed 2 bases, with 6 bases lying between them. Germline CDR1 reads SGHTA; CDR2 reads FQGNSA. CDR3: CASSLFLNTGELFF. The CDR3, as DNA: TGTGCCAGCAGCTTATTTCTCAACACCGGGGAGCTGTTTTTT. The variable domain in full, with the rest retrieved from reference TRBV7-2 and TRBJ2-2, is GAGVSQSPSNKVTEKGKDVELRCDPISGHTALYWYRQSLGQGLEFLIYFQGNSAPDKSGLPSDRFSAERTGGSVSTLTIQRTQQEDSAVYLCASSLFLNTGELFFGEGSRLTVL.

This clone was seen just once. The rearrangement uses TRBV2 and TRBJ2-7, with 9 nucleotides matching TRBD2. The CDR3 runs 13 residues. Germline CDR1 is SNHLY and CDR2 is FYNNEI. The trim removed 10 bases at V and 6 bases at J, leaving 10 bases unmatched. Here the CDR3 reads CAIPKGREGEQYF. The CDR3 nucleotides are TGTGCCATTCCCAAAGGGCGGGAGGGCGAGCAGTACTTC.

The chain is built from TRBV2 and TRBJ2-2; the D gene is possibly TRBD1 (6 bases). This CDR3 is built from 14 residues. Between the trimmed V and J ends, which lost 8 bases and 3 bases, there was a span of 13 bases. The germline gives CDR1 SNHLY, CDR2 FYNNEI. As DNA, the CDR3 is TGTGCCAGCGAGGGGGTCGCGGACACCGGGGAGCTGTTTTTT. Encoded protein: CASEGVADTGELFF.

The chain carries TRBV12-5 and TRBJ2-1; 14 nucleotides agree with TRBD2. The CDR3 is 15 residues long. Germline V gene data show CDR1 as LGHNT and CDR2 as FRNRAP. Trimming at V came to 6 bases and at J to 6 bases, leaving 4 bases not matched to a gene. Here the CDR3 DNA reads TGTGCTAGTGGCCCCGGGACTAGCGGGAGCAATGAGCAGTTCTTC. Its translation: CASGPGTSGSNEQFF. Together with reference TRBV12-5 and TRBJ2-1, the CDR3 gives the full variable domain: DARVTQTPRHKVTEMGQEVTMRCQPILGHNTVFWYRQTMMQGLELLAYFRNRAPLDDSGMPKDRFSAEMPDATLATLKIQPSEPRDSAVYFCASGPGTSGSNEQFFGPGTRLTVL.

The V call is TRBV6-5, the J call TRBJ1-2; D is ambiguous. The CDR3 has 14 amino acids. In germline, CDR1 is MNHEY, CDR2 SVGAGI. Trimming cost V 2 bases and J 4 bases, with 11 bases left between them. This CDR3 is CASSYAARPYGYTF. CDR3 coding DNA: TGTGCCAGCAGTTACGCTGCCAGGCCCTATGGCTACACCTTC.

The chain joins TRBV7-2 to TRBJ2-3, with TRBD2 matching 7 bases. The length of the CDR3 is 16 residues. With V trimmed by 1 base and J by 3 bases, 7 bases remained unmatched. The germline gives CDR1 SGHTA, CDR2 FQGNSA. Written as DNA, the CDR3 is TGTGCCAGCAGCTTAGGGTACGGGGGGTTTACAGATACGCAGTATTTT. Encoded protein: CASSLGYGGFTDTQYF.

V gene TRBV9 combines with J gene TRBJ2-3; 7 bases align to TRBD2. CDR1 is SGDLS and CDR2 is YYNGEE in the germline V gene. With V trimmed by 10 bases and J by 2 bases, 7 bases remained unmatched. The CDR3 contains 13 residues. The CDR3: CAAASGPTDTQYF. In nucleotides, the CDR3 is TGTGCCGCGGCTAGCGGACCCACAGATACGCAGTATTTT.

The CDR3 is CASTLYPDTQYF. The CDR3 nucleotides read TGTGCCAGCACCTTATATCCAGATACGCAGTATTTT. The V gene is TRBV2, the J gene TRBJ2-3; D is unclear. The CDR3 covers 12 residues. Trimming pared 7 bases from V and 4 bases from J, leaving 9 bases between. The germline CDR1 and CDR2 sequences are SNHLY and FYNNEI.

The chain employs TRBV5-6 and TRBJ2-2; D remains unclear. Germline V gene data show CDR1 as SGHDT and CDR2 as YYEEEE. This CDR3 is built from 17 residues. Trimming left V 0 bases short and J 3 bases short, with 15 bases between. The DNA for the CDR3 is TGTGCCAGCAGCTTGGCAAGCGTAGGCACCTACACCGGGGAGCTGTTTTTT. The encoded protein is CASSLASVGTYTGELFF.

CDR3 sequence (DNA): TGTGCCAGCAGCCAAGACAGGGATGGGCGGTATTTT. Encoded protein: CASSQDRDGRYF. The J gene is TRBJ2-3, the V gene TRBV7-9, with 7 positions matching TRBD1. The germline V gene encodes CDR1 SEHNR and CDR2 FQNEAQ (reference sequence). The CDR3 sequence is 12 residues long. The J segment lost 14 bases and the V segment lost 5 bases, leaving 10 bases of the junction unmatched.

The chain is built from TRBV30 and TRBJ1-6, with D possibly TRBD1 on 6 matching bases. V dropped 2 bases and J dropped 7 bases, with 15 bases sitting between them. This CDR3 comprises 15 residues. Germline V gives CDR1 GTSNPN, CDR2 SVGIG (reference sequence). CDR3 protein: CAWSSSTGGNSPLHF. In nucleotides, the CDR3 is TGTGCCTGGAGTTCCTCGACGGGGGGCAATTCACCCCTCCACTTT.

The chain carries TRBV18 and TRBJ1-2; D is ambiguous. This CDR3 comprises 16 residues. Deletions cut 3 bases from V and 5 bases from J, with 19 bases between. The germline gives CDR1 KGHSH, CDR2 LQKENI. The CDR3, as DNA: TGTGCCAGCTCACCCTTCCCAGTGGTTGTGGAGTATGGCTACACCTTC. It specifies CASSPFPVVVEYGYTF.

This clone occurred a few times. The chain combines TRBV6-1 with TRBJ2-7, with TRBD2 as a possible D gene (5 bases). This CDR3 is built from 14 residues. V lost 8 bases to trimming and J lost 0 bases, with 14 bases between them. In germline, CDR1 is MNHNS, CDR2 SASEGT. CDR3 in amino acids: CASGRTQSSYEQYF. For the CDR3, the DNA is TGTGCCAGCGGACGGACTCAGAGCTCCTACGAGCAGTACTTC.

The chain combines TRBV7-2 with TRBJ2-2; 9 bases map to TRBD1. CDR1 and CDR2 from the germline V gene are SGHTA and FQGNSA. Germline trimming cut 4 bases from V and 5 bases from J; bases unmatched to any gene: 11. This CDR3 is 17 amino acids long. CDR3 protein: CASSSPTTGGATGELFF. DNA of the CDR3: TGTGCCAGCAGCTCCCCTACCACAGGGGGCGCTACCGGGGAGCTGTTTTTT.

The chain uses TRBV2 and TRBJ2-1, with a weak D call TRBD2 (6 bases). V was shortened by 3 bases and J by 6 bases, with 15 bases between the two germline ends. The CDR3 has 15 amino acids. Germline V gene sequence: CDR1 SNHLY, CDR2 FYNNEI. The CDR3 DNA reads TGTGCCAGCAGTGAGGAGGGGCTCAGGCTCAATGAGCAGTTCTTC. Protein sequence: CASSEEGLRLNEQFF.

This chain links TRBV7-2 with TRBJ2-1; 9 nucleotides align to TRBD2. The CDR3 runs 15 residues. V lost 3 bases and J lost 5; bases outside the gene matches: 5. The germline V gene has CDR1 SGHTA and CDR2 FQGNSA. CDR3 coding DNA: TGTGCCAGCAGCTTCGTCTGGACTAGCGACAATGAGCAGTTCTTC. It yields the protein CASSFVWTSDNEQFF.

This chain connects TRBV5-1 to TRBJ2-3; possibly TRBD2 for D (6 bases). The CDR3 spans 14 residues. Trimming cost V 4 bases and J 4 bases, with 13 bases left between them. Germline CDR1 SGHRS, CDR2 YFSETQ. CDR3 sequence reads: CASSPGESADTQYF. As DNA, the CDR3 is TGCGCCAGCAGCCCGGGGGAGAGCGCAGATACGCAGTATTTT.

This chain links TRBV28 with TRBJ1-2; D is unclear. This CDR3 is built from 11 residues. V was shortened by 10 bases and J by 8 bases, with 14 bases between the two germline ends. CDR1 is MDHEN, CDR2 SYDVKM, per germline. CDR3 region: CATGLGGGYTF. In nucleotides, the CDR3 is TGTGCCACCGGGTTAGGTGGAGGCTACACCTTC.